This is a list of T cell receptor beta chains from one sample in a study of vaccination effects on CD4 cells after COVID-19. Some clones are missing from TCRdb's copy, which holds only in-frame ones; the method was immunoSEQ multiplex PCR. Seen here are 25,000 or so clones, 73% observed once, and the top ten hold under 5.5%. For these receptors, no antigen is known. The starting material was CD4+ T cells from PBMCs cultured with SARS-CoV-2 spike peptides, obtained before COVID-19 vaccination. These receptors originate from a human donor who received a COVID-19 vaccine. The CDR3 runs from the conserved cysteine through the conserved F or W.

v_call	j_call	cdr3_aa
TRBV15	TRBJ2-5	CATSRESAGQETQYF
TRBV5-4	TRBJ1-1	CASSLGQGVGNTEAFF
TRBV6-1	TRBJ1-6	CASSEEGGTGYSPLHF
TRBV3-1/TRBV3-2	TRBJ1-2	CASSQSSNYGYTF
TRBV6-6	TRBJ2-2	CASSPSRAGELFF
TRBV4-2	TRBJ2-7	CASSQDTDPSYEQYF
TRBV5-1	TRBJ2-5	CASSPGLVQETQYF
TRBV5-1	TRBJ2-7	CASSGLAGGYYEQYF
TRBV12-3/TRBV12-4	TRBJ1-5	CASRGQGDQPQHF
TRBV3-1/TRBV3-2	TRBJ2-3	CASRVGGMNTDTQYF
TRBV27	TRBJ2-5	CASSFRGRSETQYF
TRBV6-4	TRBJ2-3	CASSIGTVADTQYF
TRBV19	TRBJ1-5	CASSIRQGVSNQPQHF